Following are 16 T cell receptor beta chains from one sample sequenced in a study of T-cell reconstitution after alpha-beta-depleted transplantation in children. A TCRbeta library incorporating unique molecular identifiers was prepared. TCRdb re-called the PCR reads with MiXCR, one entry per CDR3 protein. The sample has just over 950,000 distinct CDR3 sequences; less than 30% are singletons. Source: PBMCs, mostly from graft donor cells, taken 360 days after TCRalphabeta/CD19-depleted stem cell transplant. These receptors all come from a boy in the first two years of life who had a stem cell transplant for SCID, so the T cells may come from the graft donor.

The V call is TRBV4-1, the J call TRBJ2-6, with 7 bases that match TRBD1. CDR3 length: 18 residues. V dropped 4 bases and J dropped 4; count of bases not matched to a gene: 13. Per the germline V gene, CDR1 is MGHRA and CDR2 is YSYEKL. CDR3 nucleotides: TGCGCCAGCAGCCCCTATGGGACAGCTGATGTCGGGGCCAACGTCCTGACTTTC. This codes for CASSPYGTADVGANVLTF.

This clonotype has a handful of counts. V gene TRBV9 combines with J gene TRBJ1-2; D gene unclear. The CDR3 loop spans 15 amino acids. Germline V gene sequence: CDR1 SGDLS, CDR2 YYNGEE. The ends were cut back, 2 bases at V and 3 bases at J, with 14 bases in the middle. The CDR3 DNA reads TGTGCCAGCAGCGTTTGGACCGAGGGAGACTATGGCTACACCTTC. This sequence encodes CASSVWTEGDYGYTF.

The gene calls are TRBV5-1 and TRBJ2-7; TRBD1 matches 9 bases. The CDR3 is 16 residues long. Losses at the gene ends were 2 bases for V and 4 bases for J; bases not matched to a gene: 10. Germline lookup yields CDR1 SGHRS and CDR2 YFSETQ. Written as DNA, the CDR3 is TGCGCCAGCAGCTTCCAGACCGGGACAGGGTCGTACGAGCAGTACTTC. It yields the protein CASSFQTGTGSYEQYF. Supplemented by reference TRBV5-1 and TRBJ2-7, the full variable domain reads KAGVTQTPRYLIKTRGQQVTLSCSPISGHRSVSWYQQTPGQGLQFLFEYFSETQRNKGNFPGRFSGRQFSNSRSEMNVSTLELGDSALYLCASSFQTGTGSYEQYFGPGTRLTVT.

In its sample, this clonotype was seen a few times. At one end the junction does not follow the germline gene, possibly because of a read error. The V call is TRBV5-1, the J call TRBJ1-1, with TRBD1 as a possible D gene (6 bases). Germline V gives CDR1 SGHRS, CDR2 YFSETQ. This CDR3 has 13 amino acids. The DNA of the CDR3 is TGTGCCAGCAGCCCTACAGGGTACACTGAAGCTTTCTTT. Translated, it gives CASSPTGYTEAFF.

The table lists this clonotype with many counts. This rearrangement joins TRBV28 to TRBJ2-5, with D maybe TRBD1 (5 bases). V was shortened by 2 bases and J by 1 base, with 8 bases between the two germline ends. The CDR3 runs 14 residues. CDR1 is MDHEN, CDR2 SYDVKM, per germline. The chain's CDR3 is CASSLDSFQETQYF. As DNA, the CDR3 is TGTGCCAGCAGTTTAGACAGCTTCCAAGAGACCCAGTACTTC.

This chain links TRBV27 with TRBJ2-3; 7 bases fit TRBD1. Looked up from germline, CDR1 is MNHEY and CDR2 is SMNVEV (reference sequence). The J segment lost 4 bases and the V segment lost 3 bases, leaving 7 bases of the junction unmatched. The CDR3 spans 15 residues. The CDR3 protein is CASSLGQLIADTQYF. The CDR3 nucleotides read TGTGCCAGCAGTTTGGGACAGTTAATCGCAGATACGCAGTATTTT.

The chain joins TRBV9 to TRBJ2-1, with 11 bases fitting TRBD2. The CDR3 extends over 17 amino acids. Germline V gene lookup returns CDR1 SGDLS and CDR2 YYNGEE. V shed 0 bases, J shed 5 bases, and the junction held 7 bases outside the gene matches. Here the CDR3 DNA reads TGTGCCAGCAGCGTAGGAACTAGCGGGGGCCTCGACAATGAGCAGTTCTTC. It translates to CASSVGTSGGLDNEQFF.

This sequence joins TRBV7-2 and TRBJ2-7; 10 bases match TRBD1. The CDR3 consists of 15 residues. Germline V gene lookup returns CDR1 SGHTA and CDR2 FQGNSA. V shed 5 bases and J 3 bases; nucleotides not matched to a gene: 7. The CDR3 DNA reads as TGTGCCAGCAGCACCAACCGGGACAGGGGCTACGAGCAGTACTTC. The encoded protein is CASSTNRDRGYEQYF.

As DNA, the CDR3 is TGTGCCAGCAGCCCAGCCAAGTACGAGCAGTACTTC. Protein: CASSPAKYEQYF. This chain links TRBV7-9 with TRBJ2-7, with no clear D. The CDR3 loop spans 12 amino acids. The ends were cut back, 5 bases at V and 4 bases at J, with 9 bases in the middle. Germline assignment: CDR1 SEHNR and CDR2 FQNEAQ (reference sequence).

The chain carries TRBV5-1 and TRBJ2-2; tentatively, D is TRBD2 (5 bases). The germline CDR1 and CDR2 sequences are SGHRS and YFSETQ. Trimming shortened V by 2 bases and J by 1 base, and 9 bases separated the two germline ends. This CDR3 has 15 residues. In DNA, the CDR3 is TGCGCCAGCAGCTTCTCCGCGGGGAACACCGGGGAGCTGTTTTTT. As protein: CASSFSAGNTGELFF.

The rearrangement uses TRBV20-1 and TRBJ2-7, with 7 bases matching TRBD1. Germline trimming cut 3 bases from V and 3 bases from J; bases unmatched to any gene: 5. The CDR3 is made up of 13 amino acids. CDR1 is DFQATT and CDR2 is SNEGSKA in the germline V gene (reference sequence). The CDR3 bases are TGCAGTGCTAGTACAGGGGAAGACTACGAGCAGTACTTC. This codes for CSASTGEDYEQYF.

The CDR3 loop is CSASTGRREQYF. CDR3 bases: TGCAGCGCTTCGACAGGGCGACGCGAGCAGTACTTC. The chain uses TRBV29-1 and TRBJ2-7; the match to TRBD1 covers 7 bases. The ends lost 7 bases at V and 6 bases at J; junction bases unmatched: 9. Germline V gene data show CDR1 as SQVTM and CDR2 as ANQGSEA. There are 12 residues in the CDR3.

This clonotype was recorded only once. The chain links TRBV12-3 or TRBV12-4 to TRBJ1-2; D unclear. The CDR3 covers 14 residues. V was pared by 8 bases and J by 4 bases, with 17 bases between. The DNA for the CDR3 is TGTGCCAGCTGGTCCCTCTCCGGGTTCTATGGCTACACCTTC. Its translation is CASWSLSGFYGYTF.

The chain links TRBV5-1 to TRBJ2-5; either TRBD1 or TRBD2 may supply D (5 bases each). Per the germline V gene, CDR1 is SGHRS and CDR2 is YFSETQ. CDR3 length: 14 residues. Trimming took 1 base from V and 5 from J, leaving 12 bases between them. The CDR3 here is CASSLSSGTETQYF. The CDR3 coding sequence is TGCGCCAGCAGCTTGAGCTCAGGGACGGAGACCCAGTACTTC.

V gene TRBV27 combines with J gene TRBJ2-7, with a possible D match to TRBD1 (5 bases). CDR3 length: 14 amino acids. Germline loops: CDR1 MNHEY, CDR2 SMNVEV (reference sequence). V dropped 3 bases and J dropped 2 bases, with 11 bases sitting between them. The CDR3 sequence: CASSFDSFTYEQYF. The CDR3 coding sequence is TGTGCCAGCAGTTTTGACAGTTTCACCTACGAGCAGTACTTC.

The chain carries TRBV9 and TRBJ2-1; 11 positions match TRBD2. V shed 2 bases and J 2 bases; nucleotides not matched to a gene: 3. CDR1 is SGDLS, CDR2 YYNGEE, per germline. The CDR3 sequence is 16 residues long. Here the CDR3 DNA reads TGTGCCAGCAGCGTTACTAGCGGGGGCCCCTACAATGAGCAGTTCTTC. Translating it yields CASSVTSGGPYNEQFF.